A single sample gave rise to the 23 T cell receptor beta chains below, sequenced in a study of graft-versus-host responses after intestinal transplantation. Sequencing used immunoSEQ multiplex PCR; TCRdb keeps in-frame clones, though not all of them. The repertoire holds tens of thousands of clones, with less than 95% as singletons. The input for sequencing was PBMCs, taken 156 days after intestinal transplant. These receptors came from a human patient who received an intestinal transplant, so some T cells may come from the graft donor.

The chain joins TRBV19 to TRBJ2-5, with 7 bases lining up with TRBD1. CDR3 length: 13 residues. Germline CDR1 LNHDA, CDR2 SQIVND (reference sequence). J gave up 10 bases and V 4 bases, and 9 bases lay outside the gene matches. CDR3 nucleotides: TGTGCCAGTAGTACCGCCGGGACAGAGGACCAGTACTTC. Protein: CASSTAGTEDQYF. Together with reference TRBV19 and TRBJ2-5, the CDR3 gives the full variable domain: DGGITQSPKYLFRKEGQNVTLSCEQNLNHDAMYWYRQDPGQGLRLIYYSQIVNDFQKGDIAEGYSVSREKKESFPLTVTSAQKNPTAFYLCASSTAGTEDQYFGPGTRLLVL.

The chain is built from TRBV30 and TRBJ2-3, with 8 bases fitting TRBD2. V shed 7 bases, J shed 5 bases, and the junction held 8 bases outside the gene matches. The CDR3 is 13 amino acids. The germline V gene has CDR1 GTSNPN and CDR2 SVGIG (reference sequence). The DNA for the CDR3 is TGTGCCTCATCCGGGGGGGCCTTAGATACGCAGTATTTT. Amino acid sequence: CASSGGALDTQYF.

The rearrangement links TRBV14 to TRBJ2-1; D gene uncertain. The CDR3 is 13 residues long. Germline values: CDR1 SGHDN, CDR2 FVKESK. V was trimmed by 0 bases and J by 4 bases, leaving 4 bases between them. This CDR3 is CASSQDGYNEQFF. For the CDR3, the DNA is TGTGCCAGCAGCCAAGATGGGTACAATGAGCAGTTCTTC.

This clone was counted a single time. The CDR3 here is CASSYGWNTEAFF. The CDR3 DNA is TGTGCCAGCAGCTACGGGTGGAACACTGAAGCTTTCTTT. V is TRBV9 and J is TRBJ1-1; the D is unclear. The CDR3 length is 13 residues. The germline CDR1 and CDR2 sequences are SGDLS and YYNGEE. Deletions cut 4 bases from V and 1 base from J, with 8 bases between. The full variable domain, rest sourced from reference TRBV9 and TRBJ1-1, is DSGVTQTPKHLITATGQRVTLRCSPRSGDLSVYWYQQSLDQGLQFLIQYYNGEERAKGNILERFSAQQFPDLHSELNLSSLELGDSALYFCASSYGWNTEAFFGQGTRLTVV.

This clone was seen once. The chain employs TRBV9 and TRBJ2-1; D unresolved. Germline loops: CDR1 SGDLS, CDR2 YYNGEE. V gave up 7 bases and J gave up 3 bases, with 14 bases separating them. The CDR3 consists of 14 residues. Here the CDR3 reads CASGPHSNYNEQFF. CDR3 nucleotides: TGTGCCAGCGGCCCACACAGCAACTACAATGAGCAGTTCTTC.

This sequence joins TRBV9 and TRBJ1-1, with D maybe TRBD1 (5 bases). There are 14 residues in the CDR3. Looked up from germline, CDR1 is SGDLS and CDR2 is YYNGEE. Trimming shortened V by 4 bases and J by 1 base, and 11 bases separated the two germline ends. In nucleotides, the CDR3 is TGTGCCAGCAGCCGCGACAGATCGAACACTGAAGCTTTCTTT. Protein: CASSRDRSNTEAFF.

V and J are TRBV6-1 and TRBJ1-1; 8 bases fit TRBD1. This CDR3 spans 15 amino acids. J was trimmed by 5 bases and V by 4 bases; bases with no gene match: 9. From germline, CDR1 is MNHNS and CDR2 SASEGT. The CDR3 DNA reads TGTGCCAGCAGTGGGATGAACAGGGGGATGACTGAAGCTTTCTTT. Its translation is CASSGMNRGMTEAFF.

This clone was counted once. The chain carries TRBV6-5 and TRBJ2-7, with 14 positions matching TRBD2. This CDR3 contains 15 residues. Germline CDR1 is MNHEY and CDR2 is SVGAGI. V shed 6 bases, J shed 3 bases, and the junction held 4 bases outside the gene matches. The CDR3 sequence: CASRTGLAGGYEQYF. The CDR3 region has the DNA TGTGCCAGCAGGACAGGACTAGCGGGGGGCTACGAGCAGTACTTC.

This chain links TRBV27 with TRBJ2-2; TRBD1 might be the D (6 bases). Germline V CDR1 and CDR2: MNHEY, SMNVEV (reference sequence). CDR3 length: 13 amino acids. V was shortened by 5 bases and J by 5 bases, with 9 bases between the two germline ends. The CDR3 bases are TGTGCCAGCAGTGATACAGGGACCGGGGAGCTGTTTTTT. Translated, it gives CASSDTGTGELFF.

V is TRBV6-1 and J is TRBJ1-1; TRBD1 matches 11 bases. Germline V CDR1 and CDR2: MNHNS, SASEGT. Unmatched junction bases numbered 3, after V lost 6 bases and J lost 0 bases. CDR3 length: 15 amino acids. This CDR3 is CASSGTGGLNTEAFF. The CDR3 bases are TGTGCCAGCAGCGGGACAGGGGGGTTGAACACTGAAGCTTTCTTT.

This clone was found once. The rearrangement links TRBV19 to TRBJ1-5, with 8 positions matching TRBD1. With 6 bases clipped from V and 3 bases from J, the junction kept 4 bases outside the gene matches. This CDR3 contains 14 residues. Germline CDR1 and CDR2: LNHDA and SQIVND (reference sequence). CDR3 nucleotides: TGTGCCAGTAGGGGACAGGATTCCAATCAGCCCCAGCATTTT. Its translation: CASRGQDSNQPQHF.

The chain recombines TRBV2 with TRBJ1-5; TRBD1 matches at 7 bases. The CDR3 has 13 amino acids. V gave up 5 bases and J gave up 6 bases; unmatched junction bases: 4. Germline V gene sequence: CDR1 SNHLY, CDR2 FYNNEI. The CDR3 sequence is CASSSPGGQPQHF. The CDR3 coding sequence is TGTGCCAGCAGTTCACCAGGGGGTCAGCCCCAGCATTTT.

The V call is TRBV5-8, the J call TRBJ2-5; perhaps TRBD1 as D (6 bases). CDR1 is SGHTS and CDR2 is YDEGEE in the germline V gene. V gave up 4 bases and J gave up 5 bases, with 21 bases separating them. The CDR3 extends over 16 amino acids. CDR3 sequence reads: CASSTEQGRSPETQYF. For the CDR3, the DNA is TGTGCCAGCAGCACGGAACAGGGAAGGTCGCCCGAGACCCAGTACTTC.

The sample holds one count of this clone. The V gene is TRBV11-2, the J gene TRBJ2-5; no clear D. V lost 5 bases and J lost 11, with 18 bases in between. Germline V CDR1 and CDR2: SGHAT, FQNNGV. The CDR3 is made up of 13 amino acids. Written as DNA, the CDR3 is TGTGCCAGCAGCCTACCCCCTCCCCGTGAGCAGTACTTC. Translation gives CASSLPPPREQYF. Supplemented by reference TRBV11-2 and TRBJ2-5, the full variable domain reads EAGVAQSPRYKIIEKRQSVAFWCNPISGHATLYWYQQILGQGPKLLIQFQNNGVVDDSQLPKDRFSAERLKGVDSTLKIQPAKLEDSAVYLCASSLPPPREQYFGPGTRLLVL.

J is TRBJ2-7 and V is TRBV7-6; the D is unclear. Germline loops: CDR1 SGHVS, CDR2 FNYEAQ. The CDR3 is made up of 12 amino acids. Trimming left V 3 bases short and J 4 bases short, with 7 bases between. The CDR3 protein is CASSFGRYEQYF. The CDR3 DNA reads as TGTGCCAGCAGCTTCGGGCGATACGAGCAGTACTTC.

The rearrangement uses TRBV19 and TRBJ2-3, with 7 bases lining up with TRBD1. V dropped 1 base and J dropped 1; count of bases not matched to a gene: 8. There are 17 residues in the CDR3. CDR1 and CDR2 (germline): LNHDA, SQIVND (reference sequence). Here the CDR3 reads CASSIGETGAGTDTQYF. For the CDR3, the DNA is TGTGCCAGTAGTATAGGGGAAACAGGGGCCGGCACAGATACGCAGTATTTT.

The chain couples TRBV6-1 to TRBJ2-1; TRBD2 aligns across 11 bases. The length of the CDR3 is 15 residues. The germline V gene has CDR1 MNHNS and CDR2 SASEGT. Unmatched junction bases numbered 1, after V lost 0 bases and J lost 6 bases. The CDR3 reads CASSEASGGANEQFF. As DNA, the CDR3 is TGTGCCAGCAGTGAAGCTAGCGGGGGGGCCAATGAGCAGTTCTTC.

V and J are TRBV7-8 and TRBJ2-1; tentative D call: TRBD1 (5 bases). V was trimmed by 3 bases and J by 7 bases, leaving 22 bases between them. Germline CDR1 and CDR2: SGHVS and FQNEAQ. CDR3 length: 17 amino acids. The CDR3 DNA sequence: TGTGCCAGCAGCTTGATTTTTTTTAAGGGGAACGGTAATGAGCAGTTCTTC. Translated, it gives CASSLIFFKGNGNEQFF.

The chain employs TRBV5-4 and TRBJ2-3; a weak D match, TRBD1 (5 bases). Deletions cut 2 bases from V and 5 bases from J, with 15 bases between. CDR1 SGHNT and CDR2 YYREEE come from the germline V gene (reference sequence). CDR3 length equals 15 residues. Written as DNA, the CDR3 is TGTGCCAGCAGCTTTTTGACAGTCCCCGAAGATACGCAGTATTTT. Protein product: CASSFLTVPEDTQYF.

The V and J genes are TRBV4-3 and TRBJ1-1, with D perhaps matching TRBD1 (6 bases). The CDR3 has 15 amino acids. Trimming took off 1 base at V and 0 bases at J, with 9 bases between the two ends. Germline values: CDR1 LGHNA, CDR2 YSLEER. DNA of the CDR3: TGCGCCAGCAGCCAAGCGACAGGTATGAACACTGAAGCTTTCTTT. Translating it yields CASSQATGMNTEAFF.

The CDR3 spells CASTRGGNSPLHF. In DNA form, the CDR3 reads TGTGCCAGCACCCGGGGGGGGAATTCACCCCTCCACTTT. The chain carries TRBV7-9 and TRBJ1-6, with D possibly matching TRBD1 (5 bases). CDR3 length equals 13 residues. CDR1 and CDR2 (germline): SEHNR, FQNEAQ (reference sequence). Trimming took 7 bases from V and 7 from J, leaving 11 bases between them.

V is TRBV11-2 and J is TRBJ1-2; a possible D gene is TRBD1 (6 bases). Germline V lookup: CDR1 SGHAT, CDR2 FQNNGV. This CDR3 spans 15 amino acids. Trimming stripped 7 bases from V and 4 bases from J, with 19 bases between. CDR3 sequence (DNA): TGTGCCAGCACCCCCTGGGGGGGGCACGTCTATGGCTACACCTTC. Residues: CASTPWGGHVYGYTF.

A few counts support this clone. The V gene is TRBV6-6, the J gene TRBJ2-5; TRBD2 matches at 7 bases. Germline CDR1 reads MNHNY; CDR2 reads SVGAGI (reference sequence). V lost 0 bases and J lost 1; bases outside the gene matches: 5. The CDR3 is 16 amino acids. CDR3 in amino acids: CASSYSTGLVQETQYF. The CDR3 nucleotides read TGTGCCAGCAGTTACTCAACCGGACTAGTCCAAGAGACCCAGTACTTC.